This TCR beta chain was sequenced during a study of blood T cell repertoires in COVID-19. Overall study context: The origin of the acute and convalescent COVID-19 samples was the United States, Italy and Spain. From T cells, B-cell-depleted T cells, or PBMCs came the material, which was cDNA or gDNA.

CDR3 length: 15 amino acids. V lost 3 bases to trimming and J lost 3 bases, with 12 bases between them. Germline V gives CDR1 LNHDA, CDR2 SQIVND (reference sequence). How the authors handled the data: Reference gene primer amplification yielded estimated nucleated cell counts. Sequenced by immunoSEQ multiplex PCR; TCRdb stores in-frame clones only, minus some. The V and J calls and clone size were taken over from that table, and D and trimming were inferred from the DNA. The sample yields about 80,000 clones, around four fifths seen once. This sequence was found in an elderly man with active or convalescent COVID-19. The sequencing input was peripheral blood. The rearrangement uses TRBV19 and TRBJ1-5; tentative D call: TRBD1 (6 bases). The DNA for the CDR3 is TGTGCCAGTAGTATGGCCAGGGGATACAATCAGCCCCAGCATTTT. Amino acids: CASSMARGYNQPQHF.